The 5 T cell receptor beta chains given below trace back to one sample, sequenced in a study of response to subunit inactivated influenza vaccine. TCRdb recomputed calls from the RT-PCR reads with MiXCR, one row per CDR3 protein. The sample consists of about 800,000 distinct CDR3 sequences, approximately 21% of them appearing once. This specimen was PBMCs from blood, taken 5 days after vaccination. These receptors were collected from a man aged 45-65 years who received an inactivated influenza vaccine.

Only a few counts were recorded for this clonotype. The chain is built from TRBV20-1 and TRBJ1-2; 7 bases match TRBD1. Germline assignment: CDR1 DFQATT and CDR2 SNEGSKA (reference sequence). This CDR3 contains 14 residues. J gave up 4 bases and V 0 bases, and 5 bases lay outside the gene matches. CDR3 DNA: TGCAGTGCTAGAGATACAGGGGCTATCTATGGCTACACCTTC. As protein: CSARDTGAIYGYTF.

This clonotype came up a few times. J is TRBJ2-1 and V is TRBV27, with 8 bases identical to TRBD2. V was pared by 5 bases and J by 1 base, with 4 bases of the junction left unmatched. The CDR3 is 15 amino acids. Germline CDR1 is MNHEY and CDR2 is SMNVEV (reference sequence). CDR3 amino acids: CASSRRLASYNEQFF. CDR3 sequence (DNA): TGTGCCAGCAGTCGTAGACTAGCGTCCTACAATGAGCAGTTCTTC.

As concerns this clonotype: One end of the junction fails to match germline, which may point to a read error. The chain recombines TRBV28 with TRBJ2-1, with 11 bases matching TRBD2. CDR1 MDHEN and CDR2 SYDVKM come from the germline V gene. This CDR3 is built from 17 residues. The CDR3 reads CASSLWTSGRHGDEQFF. The CDR3, as DNA: TGTGCCAGCAGCTTATGGACTAGCGGGCGCCATGGAGATGAGCAGTTCTTC.

V gene TRBV28 combines with J gene TRBJ2-7, with a weak D call TRBD1 (5 bases). From germline, CDR1 is MDHEN and CDR2 SYDVKM. Trimming took 5 bases from V and 2 from J, leaving 16 bases between them. The CDR3 contains 15 residues. CDR3 nucleotides: TGTGCCAGCAGTGCCCGGCGGCCAGGGCCCTACGAGCAGTACTTC. Encoded protein: CASSARRPGPYEQYF. Combining the CDR3 with reference TRBV28 and TRBJ2-7 gives the whole variable domain DVKVTQSSRYLVKRTGEKVFLECVQDMDHENMFWYRQDPGLGLRLIYFSYDVKMKEKGDIPEGYSVSREKKERFSLILESASTNQTSMYLCASSARRPGPYEQYFGPGTRLTVT.

The chain joins TRBV12-3 or TRBV12-4 to TRBJ1-5, with D possibly matching TRBD1 (6 bases). V gave up 5 bases and J gave up 4 bases, with 12 bases separating them. CDR3 length: 14 amino acids. CDR3 in DNA: TGTGCCAGCAGTACAGGGAAAACTAATCAGCCCCAGCATTTT. It yields the protein CASSTGKTNQPQHF.